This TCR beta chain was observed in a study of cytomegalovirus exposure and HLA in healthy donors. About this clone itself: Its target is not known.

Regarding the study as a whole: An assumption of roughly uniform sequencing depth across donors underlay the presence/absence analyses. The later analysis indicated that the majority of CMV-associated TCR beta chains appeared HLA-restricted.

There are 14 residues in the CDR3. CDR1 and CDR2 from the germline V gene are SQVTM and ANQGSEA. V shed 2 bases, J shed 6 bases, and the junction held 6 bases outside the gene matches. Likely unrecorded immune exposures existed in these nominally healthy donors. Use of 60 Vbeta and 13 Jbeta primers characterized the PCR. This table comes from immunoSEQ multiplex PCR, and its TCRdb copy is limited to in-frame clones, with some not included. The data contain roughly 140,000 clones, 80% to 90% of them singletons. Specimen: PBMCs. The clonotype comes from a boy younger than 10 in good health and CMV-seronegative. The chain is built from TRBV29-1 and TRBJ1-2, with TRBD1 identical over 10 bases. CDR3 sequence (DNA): TGCAGCGTTGAAAACCCGGACAGGGGGAATGGCTACACCTTC. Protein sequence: CSVENPDRGNGYTF.